The rows below give T cell receptor beta chains drawn from one sample of a study of CD8 T cells in ankylosing spondylitis. A single record per CDR3 protein comes from TCRdb applying MiXCR to the 5' RACE reads. Of about 540,000 distinct CDR3 sequences detected, about 13% appear once; the ten largest clones hold 6.8%. Sequenced sample: blood, either unsorted or a sorted T cell fraction (not recorded which). The receptor set was obtained from a male donor with ankylosing spondylitis. Each CDR3 is given with its conserved first and last residue. D genes are given only for firm matches. Clone size is not always given. Where it is, it says once, few, many or a class for expanded clones.

j_call v_call clone_size d_call cdr3_nt cdr3_aa
TRBJ2-5 TRBV12-3/TRBV12-4 few - TGTGCCAGCAGTTTTACGGGGAGCGGGGAGACCCAGTACTTC CASSFTGSGETQYF
TRBJ1-5 TRBV20-1 - TRBD1 TGCAGTGCTATCAGGGGGACTCAGCCCCAGCATTTT CSAIRGTQPQHF
TRBJ2-7 TRBV6-5 few - TGTGCCAGCAGTTACTTTGCCCAGGCATCGGCCGAGCAGTACTTC CASSYFAQASAEQYF
TRBJ2-3 TRBV4-2 - - TGTGCCAGCAGCCAAGACTGGCAAGATACGCAGTATTTT CASSQDWQDTQYF
TRBJ1-1 TRBV10-3 many - TGTGCCATCAGTGGCAGCGCGCCCTACACTGAAGCTTTCTTT CAISGSAPYTEAFF
TRBJ2-7 TRBV5-1 - - TGCGCCAGCAGCGGAGAGGTCTACGAGCAGTACTTC CASSGEVYEQYF
TRBJ1-3 TRBV5-1 few - TGCGCCAGCAGCCCCCGGGGGGACTTCCGAAACACCATATATTTT CASSPRGDFRNTIYF
TRBJ1-2 TRBV6-1 - - TGTGCCAGCAGTGAAGCCCAGGTTATCTATGGCTACACCTTC CASSEAQVIYGYTF
TRBJ1-2 TRBV12-3/TRBV12-4 few TRBD1 TGTGCCAGCAGTTTAACAGGGGATGGCTACACCTTC CASSLTGDGYTF
TRBJ2-5 TRBV4-1 - - TGCGCCAGCAGCCAAGACCGGATAAGGGCCGCTGGAGAGACCCAGTACTTC CASSQDRIRAAGETQYF
TRBJ2-1 TRBV6-4 - TRBD2 TGTGCCAGCAGTGACAGGCTAGCGGACAATGAGCAGTTCTTC CASSDRLADNEQFF
TRBJ2-1 TRBV4-1 few - TGCGCCAGCAGAAGGGAACTAGACCGGAATGAGCAGTTCTTC CASRRELDRNEQFF
TRBJ1-1 TRBV20-1 many TRBD1 TGCAGTGCTAGAGACACAGGGGTTAGGACTGAAGCTTTCTTT CSARDTGVRTEAFF
TRBJ1-1 TRBV20-1 - - TGCAGTGCTAGAGATTTGGGGGGCAGGTACACTGAAGCTTTCTTT CSARDLGGRYTEAFF
TRBJ2-6 TRBV5-1 few - TGCGCCAGCAGCTCGGCGCCTTCTGGGGCCAACGTCCTGACTTTC CASSSAPSGANVLTF
TRBJ2-5 TRBV5-1 - - TGCGCCAGCAGCTTGGTACAGGAGGGGGGAGAGACCCAGTACTTC CASSLVQEGGETQYF
TRBJ2-6 TRBV18 - TRBD2 TGTGCCAGCTCACCGCTTTACAGTCTAGCGGGAGACTCTGGGGCCAACGTCCTGACTTTC CASSPLYSLAGDSGANVLTF
TRBJ2-5 TRBV10-3 - TRBD2 TGTGCCATCAGTACTAGCGGGGTGGGAGGGGAGACCCAGTACTTC CAISTSGVGGETQYF
TRBJ2-7 TRBV11-2 few - TGTGCCAGCAGCTTAGTTGTACATTCCTACGAGCAGTACTTC CASSLVVHSYEQYF
TRBJ2-1 TRBV4-1 few - TGCGCCAGCAGCCCCGTTTTGCGAAGATCCCACAATGAGCAGTTCTTC CASSPVLRRSHNEQFF
TRBJ1-4 TRBV13 - - TGTGCCAGCAGCTGGGGGCCCGAAAAACTGTTTTTT CASSWGPEKLFF
TRBJ2-3 TRBV5-6 few - TGTGCCAGCAGCCCAGGGACTCCCAGGGCCTCAGATACGCAGTATTTT CASSPGTPRASDTQYF
TRBJ2-3 TRBV12-3/TRBV12-4 few - TGTGCCAGCAGTTTAGATCAGGAGGATCATACGCAGTATTTT CASSLDQEDHTQYF
TRBJ1-6 TRBV20-1 - - TGCAGTGCTAGACCCATACAGGGTCGGAATTCACCCCTCCACTTT CSARPIQGRNSPLHF
TRBJ2-1 TRBV29-1 - - TGCAGCGTGGCCGGGACCCCCTCCAATGAGCAGTTCTTC CSVAGTPSNEQFF
TRBJ2-3 TRBV11-2 - TRBD2 TGTGCCAGCAGTTCCCTAGCGGGAGAAACAGATACGCAGTATTTT CASSSLAGETDTQYF
TRBJ1-5 TRBV12-3/TRBV12-4 many - TGTGCCAGCAGTTTCAATAGCAATCAGCCCCAGCATTTT CASSFNSNQPQHF
TRBJ2-1 TRBV25-1 - - TGTGCCAGCAGTGACCCCAAGCGGACCGACTACAATGAGCAGTTCTTC CASSDPKRTDYNEQFF
TRBJ2-1 TRBV20-1 - - TGCAGTGCTAGAGATCCTTTTACGGGAACCCCCTACAATGAGCGGTTCTTC CSARDPFTGTPYNERFF
TRBJ1-2 TRBV6-4 - TRBD1 TGTGCCAGCAGCCCGGGACAGGGGGCGGGCGACTATGGCTACACCTTC CASSPGQGAGDYGYTF
TRBJ1-4 TRBV11-2 - TRBD1 TGTGCCAGCAGCACAGGGGTCGGGGAAAAACTGTTTTTT CASSTGVGEKLFF
TRBJ2-7 TRBV5-1 once - TGCGCCAGCAGCTTGGAGCTAGCGCGGACCTACGAGCAGTACTTC CASSLELARTYEQYF
TRBJ2-1 TRBV20-1 - - TGCAGTGCTAGAGTGGTTAACGATGAGCAGTTCTTC CSARVVNDEQFF
TRBJ1-2 TRBV5-5 - - TGTGCCAGCAGCTTGTGGGGCACAGGGAACTATGGCTACACCTTC CASSLWGTGNYGYTF
TRBJ1-5 TRBV2 - - TGTGCCAGCAGTGAAGAGGGTCAGCCCTTGTGGCCCCAGCATTTT CASSEEGQPLWPQHF
TRBJ2-1 TRBV7-9 - TRBD2 TGTGCCAGCAGCCATACTAGCGGGAGGGGAAACAATGAGCAGTTCTTC CASSHTSGRGNNEQFF
TRBJ2-1 TRBV7-9 many - TGTGCCAGCAGCTTAGGGGGGGACTCCTACAATGAGCAGTTCTTC CASSLGGDSYNEQFF
TRBJ1-2 TRBV5-6 few - TGTGCCAGCAGCAATAGGGTTAACTATGGCTACACCTTC CASSNRVNYGYTF
TRBJ1-1 TRBV3-1 - - TGTGCCAGCAGCCAAGATTCCAGTAACACTGAAGCTTTCTTT CASSQDSSNTEAFF
TRBJ2-3 TRBV5-1 - - TGCGCCAGCAGCTTGACCGGCTCACCAGATACGCAGTATTTT CASSLTGSPDTQYF
TRBJ1-5 TRBV6-5 few TRBD1 TGTGCCAGCAGTTATCCGGACAGGGGGCAACCCCAGCATTTT CASSYPDRGQPQHF
TRBJ2-7 TRBV13 many - TGTGCCAGCAGCTTAGGGTCCTGGGGGAGGACCCACGAGCAGTACTTC CASSLGSWGRTHEQYF